Shown below are 9 T cell receptor beta chains from a single sample sequenced in a study of pediatric ulcerative colitis. During colonoscopy, one to two rectal pinch biopsies were collected. TCRdb's copy holds only in-frame clones and misses some; the assay was immunoSEQ multiplex PCR. Counted here are 20,000 to 25,000 clones, about 69% occurring once; the ten biggest clones make up about 7.8%. Sequenced material: gut tissue. The origin of the receptors is a boy younger than 18 with severe ulcerative colitis.

The J gene is TRBJ1-1, the V gene TRBV12-2. TRBV12-2 is listed as a pseudogene. CDR3 length: 14 residues. CDR3: CASRGRGGYTEAFF. For the CDR3, the DNA is TGTGCAAGTCGCGGTCGGGGAGGGTACACTGAAGCTTTCTTT.

The V call is TRBV6-5, the J call TRBJ2-3; TRBD1 aligns across 7 bases. CDR3 length: 15 residues. V lost 2 bases and J lost 2; bases outside the gene matches: 4. Per germline, CDR1 MNHEY and CDR2 SVGAGI. The DNA for the CDR3 is TGTGCCAGCAGTTACCCGGGACAGCCCACAGATACGCAGTATTTT. It yields the protein CASSYPGQPTDTQYF.

The V and J genes are TRBV5-1 and TRBJ1-2, with TRBD1 identical over 12 bases. The CDR3 extends over 17 amino acids. Trimming cost V 3 bases and J 1 base; bases outside gene matches: 7. The germline gives CDR1 SGHRS, CDR2 YFSETQ. For the CDR3, the DNA is TGCGCCAGCAGCTCGGGACAGGGGGCGCCCGTTAACTATGGCTACACCTTC. This codes for CASSSGQGAPVNYGYTF. Together with reference TRBV5-1 and TRBJ1-2, the CDR3 gives the full variable domain: KAGVTQTPRYLIKTRGQQVTLSCSPISGHRSVSWYQQTPGQGLQFLFEYFSETQRNKGNFPGRFSGRQFSNSRSEMNVSTLELGDSALYLCASSSGQGAPVNYGYTFGSGTRLTVV.

V is TRBV29-1 and J is TRBJ1-1, with a weak D call TRBD1 (6 bases). Deletions cut 7 bases from V and 4 bases from J, with 16 bases between. CDR3 length equals 13 residues. Germline V gives CDR1 SQVTM, CDR2 ANQGSEA. As DNA, the CDR3 is TGCAGCGGGACTTTACAGGGCTCCACTGAAGCTTTCTTT. Protein product: CSGTLQGSTEAFF.

The V gene is TRBV5-4, the J gene TRBJ2-1, with TRBD1 matching over 10 bases. V trimming: 3 bases; J trimming: 9 bases; junction bases outside the gene matches: 12. CDR1 and CDR2 (germline): SGHNT, YYREEE (reference sequence). This CDR3 has 16 residues. The CDR3 region is CASSSGGTGDLREQFF. DNA for the CDR3: TGTGCCAGCAGCTCGGGGGGGACAGGGGATTTACGTGAGCAGTTCTTC.

The genes are TRBV6-5 and TRBJ2-3; 7 bases map to TRBD2. Trimming at V came to 5 bases and at J to 4 bases, leaving 6 bases not matched to a gene. Germline V gene sequence: CDR1 MNHEY, CDR2 SVGAGI. This CDR3 spans 14 amino acids. The CDR3 spells CASSQGLPADTQYF. The CDR3 coding sequence is TGTGCCAGCAGTCAGGGACTACCGGCAGATACGCAGTATTTT.

This clone was detected only a few times. The chain is built from TRBV11-3 and TRBJ1-3, with a weak D call TRBD1 (5 bases). V was trimmed by 0 bases and J by 2 bases, leaving 11 bases between them. CDR3 length: 16 residues. Germline V gene data show CDR1 as SGHNT and CDR2 as YENEEA. The CDR3 DNA reads as TGTGCCAGCAGCTTAGATACCGGGGCTGCTGGAAACACCATATATTTT. It translates to CASSLDTGAAGNTIYF.

The V call is TRBV6-5, the J call TRBJ1-4; D call uncertain. The germline V and J ends were trimmed by 0 bases and 10 bases, with 15 bases remaining between them. Germline CDR1 and CDR2: MNHEY and SVGAGI. The CDR3 loop spans 15 amino acids. The CDR3 DNA follows: TGTGCCAGCAGTTACTCGAACTCCGGGGTTGGAAAACTGTTTTTT. Its protein product is CASSYSNSGVGKLFF.

The V gene is TRBV29-1, the J gene TRBJ2-5, with D hard to call. Trimming removed 4 bases at V and 1 base at J, with 16 bases between. The length of the CDR3 is 15 residues. The V gene's germline CDR1 is SQVTM and CDR2 ANQGSEA. CDR3 loop: CSVVWLGRRQETQYF. CDR3 in DNA: TGCAGCGTTGTATGGTTAGGCAGGCGCCAAGAGACCCAGTACTTC.